Sequencing of this TCR beta chain was carried out in a study of shared clonotypes between healthy human individuals. Study-wide results and caveats: When compared with the clonotypes that were shared by all four sorted-subset donors, the non-shared clonotypes turned out to have lower generation probabilities.

At least ten counts were recorded for this clone. Its antigen is undetermined. Some clones are missing from TCRdb's copy, which holds only in-frame ones; the method was immunoSEQ multiplex PCR. The sample carries tens of thousands of clones, roughly three fifths recorded once. Germline values: CDR1 SQVTM, CDR2 ANQGSEA. The CDR3 consists of 14 residues. The V and J ends lost 7 bases and 0 bases, in that order; junction bases with no gene match: 9. The clonotype originates from a man aged 25 to 40 in good health. Input material: memory CD8+ T cells sorted from blood. Subset here: CD45RO+ cells pooled with CCR7-negative TemRA cells. J is TRBJ2-7 and V is TRBV29-1, with 7 positions matching TRBD1. Written as DNA, the CDR3 is TGCAGCGCTGGGGGCGCAGGGGGCTCCTACGAGCAGTACTTC. It codes for CSAGGAGGSYEQYF.